This T cell receptor (beta chain) was sequenced for a study of cytomegalovirus exposure and HLA in healthy donors. Study-wide background: The 95 to 150 validation repertoires, a later analysis reported, used the same platform as the roughly 610 first-cohort repertoires. Overall study findings and caveats: Cytomegalovirus association was assigned to about 150 TCR beta chains.

This clone is a singleton in its sample. The antigen remains undetermined. CDR3 size: 16 residues. V was shortened by 2 bases and J by 2 bases, with 14 bases between the two germline ends. Per the germline V gene, CDR1 is SGDLS and CDR2 is YYNGEE. Sequenced by immunoSEQ multiplex PCR; TCRdb stores in-frame clones only, minus some. The sample contains 120,000 or so clones, around 90% of which appear only once. The sample consisted of PBMCs. The TCR was taken from a woman between 18 and 29 years old in good health and CMV-seronegative. The rearrangement links TRBV9 to TRBJ2-1; no definite D call. The CDR3 loop reads CASSVFSRWPYNEQFF. CDR3 nucleotide sequence: TGTGCCAGCAGCGTTTTCTCAAGATGGCCCTACAATGAGCAGTTCTTC.